The 15 T cell receptor beta chains below all came from one sample that was sequenced in a study of cytomegalovirus exposure and HLA in healthy donors. In the PCR, 60 Vbeta and 13 Jbeta primers were used. The table came from immunoSEQ multiplex PCR; TCRdb's copy has only in-frame clones and leaves some out. The profile covers around 140,000 clones, with 75% to 90% appearing a single time and 1.5% to 1.7% taken by the ten largest. The material sequenced was PBMCs. The receptors derive from a man between 35 and 55 years old in good health and CMV-seronegative.

The chain has TRBV5-1 and TRBJ2-2, with a weak D call TRBD2 (5 bases). CDR1 and CDR2 (germline): SGHRS, YFSETQ. V was pared by 0 bases and J by 0 bases, with 6 bases between. This CDR3 spans 15 amino acids. The CDR3 DNA reads TGCGCCAGCAGCTTGGACGGGACGAACACCGGGGAGCTGTTTTTT. Residues: CASSLDGTNTGELFF.

The genes are TRBV2 and TRBJ2-5; 8 bases agree with TRBD2. The CDR3 has 14 residues. The trim removed 7 bases at V and 7 bases at J, leaving 11 bases unmatched. Germline CDR1 SNHLY, CDR2 FYNNEI. The CDR3 DNA reads as TGTGCCAGCACCGCGGGGGGTACGGGCCTGACCCAGTACTTC. Translating gives CASTAGGTGLTQYF.

This clone was recorded a few times. Different DNA sequences within this sample yield the same CDR3. The chain links TRBV7-3 to TRBJ2-2; TRBD2 might be the D (6 bases). The germline V gene encodes CDR1 SGHTA and CDR2 FQGTGA. Trimming stripped 1 base from V and 2 bases from J, with 8 bases between. The CDR3 sequence is 15 residues long. The CDR3 is CASSLSSGNTGELFF. CDR3 in DNA: TGTGCCAGCAGCTTAAGTAGCGGAAACACCGGGGAGCTGTTTTTT.

The chain uses TRBV9 and TRBJ1-3; D uncertain. V dropped 0 bases and J dropped 2 bases, with 12 bases sitting between them. This CDR3 is built from 16 residues. The germline V gene has CDR1 SGDLS and CDR2 YYNGEE. The CDR3 region has the DNA TGTGCCAGCAGCGTAGCGGCGGTCGCAGCTGGAAACACCATATATTTT. This codes for CASSVAAVAAGNTIYF.

This chain uses TRBV27 with TRBJ1-1; possible D gene TRBD1, 6 bases. The CDR3 length is 15 residues. Germline V CDR1 and CDR2: MNHEY, SMNVEV (reference sequence). V dropped 5 bases and J dropped 5 bases, with 18 bases sitting between them. The CDR3 sequence: CASSPGLGGVTEAFF. The CDR3 bases are TGTGCCAGCAGTCCCGGTTTAGGGGGGGTTACTGAAGCTTTCTTT.

CDR3 bases: TGTGCCAGCAGCTACGAGGGCCGTGCAGGCACAGATACGCAGTATTTT. It is translated as CASSYEGRAGTDTQYF. This chain connects TRBV9 to TRBJ2-3, with a tentative D call TRBD2 (5 bases). The CDR3 extends over 16 amino acids. Trimming removed 4 bases from V and 1 base from J, with 16 bases in between. CDR1 and CDR2 (germline): SGDLS, YYNGEE.

This clone turned up a few times. The genes are TRBV2 and TRBJ2-5, with 10 bases aligning to TRBD1. Germline assignment: CDR1 SNHLY and CDR2 FYNNEI. Losses at the gene ends were 7 bases for V and 4 bases for J; bases not matched to a gene: 9. The CDR3 length is 15 residues. The CDR3 coding sequence is TGTGCCAGCACGGAACGGGACAGGGGAACAGAGACCCAGTACTTC. This sequence encodes CASTERDRGTETQYF.

The chain couples TRBV7-2 to TRBJ2-7; 9 nucleotides line up with TRBD2. Germline lookup yields CDR1 SGHTA and CDR2 FQGNSA. Losses at the gene ends were 3 bases for V and 9 bases for J; bases not matched to a gene: 12. This CDR3 spans 15 amino acids. DNA of the CDR3: TGTGCCAGCAGCTTTACCGGACTAGCGCCAGGCGGGCAGTACTTC. It codes for CASSFTGLAPGGQYF.

This chain joins TRBV7-2 and TRBJ1-2; the match to TRBD1 covers 11 bases. Trimming took 5 bases from V and 7 from J; bases not matched to a gene: 6. There are 14 residues in the CDR3. Germline V gene sequence: CDR1 SGHTA, CDR2 FQGNSA. The CDR3 DNA follows: TGTGCCAGCAGCCCCAGGGGACAGGGGGGTGGCTACACCTTC. This translates into CASSPRGQGGGYTF.

The chain has TRBV10-3 and TRBJ2-3; TRBD2 matches at 8 bases. Germline V gene data show CDR1 as ENHRY and CDR2 as SYGVKD. The trim removed 6 bases at V and 1 base at J, leaving 3 bases unmatched. This CDR3 region has 14 residues. The CDR3 loop is CAISGTSGTDTQYF. CDR3 DNA: TGTGCCATCAGCGGGACTAGTGGCACAGATACGCAGTATTTT.

The chain joins TRBV18 to TRBJ2-2; the match to TRBD2 covers 9 bases. The CDR3 extends over 16 amino acids. Unmatched junction bases numbered 6, after V lost 1 base and J lost 6 bases. Germline CDR1 is KGHSH and CDR2 is LQKENI. CDR3 bases: TGTGCCAGCTCACCACGTCTAGCGGGATTCGCCGGGGAGCTGTTTTTT. It yields the protein CASSPRLAGFAGELFF.

The V gene is TRBV21-1, the J gene TRBJ2-4; TRBD1, the table's D call, was not compared with the DNA. TRBV21-1 is a listed pseudogene. CDR3 size: 19 residues. The DNA of the CDR3 is TGTGCCAGCAGCAAAGAGCGGACAGGGGGGATATTAGCCAAAAACATTCAGTACTTC. This encodes CASSKERTGGILAKNIQYF.

V usage is TRBV27 and J usage is TRBJ2-7; D uncertain. V lost 5 bases, J lost 5 bases, and 10 bases lay in between. The CDR3 consists of 12 residues. Germline loops: CDR1 MNHEY, CDR2 SMNVEV (reference sequence). Here the CDR3 reads CASSIDFHEQYF. CDR3 coding DNA: TGTGCCAGCAGTATCGACTTCCACGAGCAGTACTTC.

The rearrangement joins TRBV28 to TRBJ1-6; D is ambiguous. In germline, CDR1 is MDHEN, CDR2 SYDVKM. The CDR3 contains 14 residues. Trimming cost V 10 bases and J 2 bases, with 12 bases left between them. CDR3 in DNA: TGTGCCACTCAGCCAGGTCCCTATAATTCACCCCTCCACTTT. Translation gives CATQPGPYNSPLHF.

The chain employs TRBV9 and TRBJ2-2; TRBD2 aligns across 9 bases. Germline CDR1 is SGDLS and CDR2 is YYNGEE. The CDR3 extends over 16 amino acids. V lost 0 bases, J lost 4 bases, and 4 bases stayed unmatched. DNA of the CDR3: TGTGCCAGCAGCGTAGAAGGTAGCGGGGGCACCGGGGAGCTGTTTTTT. It specifies CASSVEGSGGTGELFF.